This T cell receptor (beta chain) is drawn from a study of T cells after posttransplantation cyclophosphamide. Turning to this clone: Its target is unknown.

The naive gate required viable CD3+CD4+ or CD3+CD8+ cells with CCR7+CD45RA+CD45RO-CD95-CD27+CD28+ phenotype. Peripheral blood was collected from the related graft donor on the marrow donation day. The CDR3 is 15 amino acids. Germline V lookup: CDR1 GTSNPN, CDR2 SVGIG (reference sequence). V lost 0 bases and J 6 bases, leaving 14 bases between the germline ends. The repertoire was sequenced with immunoSEQ multiplex PCR; TCRdb's copy has only in-frame clones and lacks some. Seen here are about 31,000 clones, around nine tenths observed once, and the top ten hold 0.2% to 0.3%. Broader study findings: Recipient CMV seropositivity and CMV reactivation strongly tracked TRB clonality. Donor-recipient repertoire similarity was low at 1-2 months, rising over year one.

Sequencing was done on a sample of naive CD4+ T cells sorted from PBMCs. The rearrangement links TRBV30 to TRBJ2-2; D possibly corresponds to TRBD1 (5 bases). This sequence originates from a woman aged 55-69 years in good health, CMV-negative, and a related stem cell transplant donor. CDR3: CAWSVLSGASGELFF. In DNA form, the CDR3 reads TGTGCCTGGAGTGTACTATCTGGGGCTTCCGGGGAGCTGTTTTTT.